This TCR beta chain was sequenced during a study of T cell responses to AZD1222 COVID-19 vaccine. The data were produced by immunoSEQ multiplex PCR, yet TCRdb's version contains in-frame clones alone and is incomplete. The table records fewer than 110,000 clones, roughly 89% of them present only once. The source material was peripheral blood, sampled on day 0 of AZD1222 vaccination. This clonotype was sampled from an adult in good health.

The CDR3 protein is CAISESGAGEKLFF. CDR3 bases: TGTGCCATCAGTGAGTCAGGGGCAGGTGAAAAACTGTTTTTT. The chain combines TRBV10-3 with TRBJ1-4; D is possibly TRBD1 (5 bases). The V end was cut by 0 bases, the J end by 7 bases, with 9 bases between. The CDR3 totals 14 residues. Germline V CDR1 and CDR2: ENHRY, SYGVKD.